One and the same sample provided the 11 T cell receptor beta chains below, sequenced in a study of response to subunit inactivated influenza vaccine. TCRdb reanalysed the RT-PCR reads using MiXCR and keeps one entry per CDR3 protein. The sample includes hundreds of thousands of distinct CDR3 sequences, about 12% of them seen just once. Sequenced here: PBMCs from blood, sampled on the day of vaccination. Every receptor here comes from a man between 50 and 59 years old who received an inactivated influenza vaccine.

This chain uses TRBV7-8 with TRBJ2-7; D gene uncertain. The CDR3 runs 15 residues. The V gene lost 5 bases and the J gene lost 0 bases, with 14 bases spanning the gap. Germline lookup yields CDR1 SGHVS and CDR2 FQNEAQ. CDR3 residues: CASSLEPGRSYEQYF. The CDR3 DNA reads as TGTGCCAGCAGCCTCGAACCGGGTCGCTCCTACGAGCAGTACTTC.

The CDR3 nucleotides read TGTGCCAGCAGTTTAGAGGACAGTCTAGCCAAAAACATTCAGTACTTC. Its translation is CASSLEDSLAKNIQYF. The J gene is TRBJ2-4, the V gene TRBV28, with D possibly matching TRBD1 (6 bases). The CDR3 is made up of 16 amino acids. In germline, CDR1 is MDHEN, CDR2 SYDVKM. Between the trimmed V and J ends, which lost 2 bases and 0 bases, there was a span of 11 bases.

A few counts support this clonotype. The V call is TRBV15, the J call TRBJ1-3, with 7 bases aligning to TRBD1. Losses at the gene ends were 0 bases for V and 0 bases for J; bases not matched to a gene: 5. The length of the CDR3 is 17 residues. From germline, CDR1 is LNHNV and CDR2 YYDKDF (reference sequence). The DNA of the CDR3 is TGTGCCACCAGCAGAGATCCCGGGACAGCCTCTGGAAACACCATATATTTT. Amino acid sequence: CATSRDPGTASGNTIYF.

This clonotype has more than one count but fewer than ten. This chain joins TRBV27 and TRBJ2-2; possible D gene TRBD1, 5 bases. Germline V gene sequence: CDR1 MNHEY, CDR2 SMNVEV (reference sequence). This CDR3 contains 14 residues. V was shortened by 2 bases and J by 9 bases, with 13 bases between the two germline ends. The CDR3: CASSLPPQARELFF. The DNA for the CDR3 is TGTGCCAGCAGTTTACCCCCACAGGCCCGGGAGCTGTTTTTT.

The chain is built from TRBV5-4 and TRBJ2-3; possible D gene TRBD2, 5 bases. The V end was cut by 1 base, the J end by 2 bases, with 11 bases between. From germline, CDR1 is SGHNT and CDR2 YYREEE (reference sequence). The CDR3 has 15 amino acids. This CDR3 is CASSLKSDYTDTQYF. The DNA for the CDR3 is TGTGCCAGCAGCTTGAAATCCGACTACACAGATACGCAGTATTTT.

This clonotype has just a few counts. The rearrangement joins TRBV9 to TRBJ2-1; TRBD2 is a possible D gene (7 bases). The CDR3 is 15 residues long. Germline-derived CDR1 and CDR2 are SGDLS and YYNGEE. Trimming shortened V by 0 bases and J by 7 bases, and 14 bases separated the two germline ends. The CDR3 DNA reads TGTGCCAGCAGCGTAGAGGGGGGGCCATTTAATGAGCAGTTCTTC. Its translation is CASSVEGGPFNEQFF.

This clonotype was observed at least ten times. V and J are TRBV3-1 and TRBJ2-5; D tentatively fits TRBD1 or TRBD2 (6 bases each). Trimming removed 4 bases from V and 5 bases from J, with 14 bases in between. Germline V gives CDR1 LGHDT, CDR2 YNNKEL (reference sequence). The CDR3 contains 14 residues. The CDR3 spells CASSLFGGPETQYF. In DNA, the CDR3 is TGTGCCAGCAGCCTGTTTGGGGGGCCTGAGACCCAGTACTTC.

This clonotype was counted many times. V is TRBV4-3 and J is TRBJ1-5, with 10 bases matching TRBD1. CDR1 is LGHNA, CDR2 YSLEER, per germline. Trimming removed 2 bases from V and 6 bases from J; junction bases left unmatched: 13. The CDR3 length is 18 residues. CDR3 loop: CASSQTLGDRGSSQPQHF. In DNA, the CDR3 is TGCGCCAGCAGCCAAACCCTTGGGGACAGGGGAAGTAGTCAGCCCCAGCATTTT.

For the CDR3, the DNA is TGTGCCAGCAGCCCGCCCCCGGGACAGGGGGCAGGATCTGGAGAGACCCAGTACTTC. It codes for CASSPPPGQGAGSGETQYF. The chain has TRBV11-1 and TRBJ2-5; 12 nucleotides match TRBD1. Germline V gene lookup returns CDR1 SGHAT and CDR2 FQDESV (reference sequence). The trim removed 5 bases at V and 4 bases at J, leaving 17 bases unmatched. This CDR3 comprises 19 residues.

This clonotype was recorded a few times. The V call is TRBV7-8, the J call TRBJ2-1, with 7 positions matching TRBD2. CDR1 is SGHVS, CDR2 FQNEAQ, per germline. V dropped 3 bases and J dropped 6; count of bases not matched to a gene: 11. There are 16 residues in the CDR3. The CDR3 here is CASSFLSGTLSNEQFF. The CDR3 DNA sequence: TGTGCCAGCAGCTTCCTCAGCGGGACCCTCAGCAATGAGCAGTTCTTC.

There are a few counts of this clonotype. V gene TRBV4-3 combines with J gene TRBJ2-1; D remains unclear. The CDR3 is 17 amino acids. Trimming removed 1 base at V and 0 bases at J, with 13 bases between. Germline CDR1 LGHNA, CDR2 YSLEER. Written as DNA, the CDR3 is TGCGCCAGCAGCCAAGGACGACATCGGAGCTCCTACAATGAGCAGTTCTTC. Translating gives CASSQGRHRSSYNEQFF.